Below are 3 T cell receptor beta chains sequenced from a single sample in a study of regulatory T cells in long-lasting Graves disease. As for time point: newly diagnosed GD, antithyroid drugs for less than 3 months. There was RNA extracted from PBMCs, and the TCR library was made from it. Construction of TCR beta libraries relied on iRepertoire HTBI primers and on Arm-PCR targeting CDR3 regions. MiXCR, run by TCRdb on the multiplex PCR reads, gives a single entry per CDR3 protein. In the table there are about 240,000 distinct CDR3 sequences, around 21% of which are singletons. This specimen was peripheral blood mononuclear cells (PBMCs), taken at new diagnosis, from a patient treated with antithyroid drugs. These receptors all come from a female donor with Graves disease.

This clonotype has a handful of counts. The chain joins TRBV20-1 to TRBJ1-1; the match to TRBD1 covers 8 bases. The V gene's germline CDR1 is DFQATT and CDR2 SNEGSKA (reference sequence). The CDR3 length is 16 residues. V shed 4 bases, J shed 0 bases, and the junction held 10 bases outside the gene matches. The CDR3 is CSATIQGGLMNTEAFF. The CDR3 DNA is TGCAGTGCTACTATACAGGGGGGTCTTATGAACACTGAAGCTTTCTTT.

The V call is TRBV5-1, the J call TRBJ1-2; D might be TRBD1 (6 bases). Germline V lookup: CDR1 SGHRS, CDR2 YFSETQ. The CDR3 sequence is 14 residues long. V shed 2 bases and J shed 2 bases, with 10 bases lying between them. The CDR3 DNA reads TGCGCCAGCAGCTTTGGGGGGACAAACTATGGCTACACCTTC. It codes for CASSFGGTNYGYTF.

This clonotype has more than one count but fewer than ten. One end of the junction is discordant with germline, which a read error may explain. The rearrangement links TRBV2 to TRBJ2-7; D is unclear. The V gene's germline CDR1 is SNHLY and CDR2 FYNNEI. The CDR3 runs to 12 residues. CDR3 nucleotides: TGTGCCAGCAGTGAAGGGAGCACCGAGCAGCACTTC. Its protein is CASSEGSTEQHF.